What follows are 6 T cell receptor beta chains derived from one specimen sequenced in a study of cytomegalovirus exposure and HLA in healthy donors. A multiplex PCR was run with 60 Vbeta primers and 13 Jbeta primers. Profiling relied on immunoSEQ multiplex PCR, and the TCRdb table lists in-frame clones only, not all of them. The data hold 100,000 to 150,000 clones, with 10% to 13% observed a single time. Sequencing input: PBMCs. Receptors originate from a young woman in good health and CMV-seropositive.

This clone has a handful of counts. The J gene is TRBJ1-4, the V gene TRBV2; a possible D gene is TRBD1 (6 bases). The CDR3 has 13 residues. V was shortened by 9 bases and J by 3 bases, with 11 bases between the two germline ends. The germline V gene has CDR1 SNHLY and CDR2 FYNNEI. In DNA form, the CDR3 reads TGTGCCAGTCTACAGGGACCTAATGAAAAACTGTTTTTT. It yields the protein CASLQGPNEKLFF.

This chain joins TRBV7-9 and TRBJ2-7, with 8 bases fitting TRBD2. The CDR3 covers 15 residues. Germline V lookup: CDR1 SEHNR, CDR2 FQNEAQ (reference sequence). The V segment lost 5 bases and the J segment 4 bases; nucleotides outside the gene matches: 10. For the CDR3, the DNA is TGTGCCAGCAGCCCAACGGGACTAGGACCTTACGAGCAGTACTTC. It codes for CASSPTGLGPYEQYF.

A few counts support this clone. The V and J genes are TRBV27 and TRBJ2-2; tentative D call: TRBD2 (5 bases). The CDR3 extends over 19 amino acids. Per the germline V gene, CDR1 is MNHEY and CDR2 is SMNVEV (reference sequence). V was shortened by 4 bases and J by 0 bases, with 21 bases between the two germline ends. The CDR3, as DNA: TGTGCCAGCAGTTCATCAACCTTAGCCGGGAAAGCGAACACCGGGGAGCTGTTTTTT. Its protein product is CASSSSTLAGKANTGELFF.

V gene TRBV18 combines with J gene TRBJ1-1; D gene ambiguous. The ends were cut back, 3 bases at V and 1 base at J, with 9 bases in the middle. Germline loops: CDR1 KGHSH, CDR2 LQKENI. The CDR3 sequence is 14 residues long. The CDR3 spells CASSPDTGNTEAFF. CDR3 bases: TGTGCCAGCTCACCCGACACTGGGAACACTGAAGCTTTCTTT.

In its sample, this clone was seen a few times. The CDR3 sequence: CASSSHGTGKTYEQYF. CDR3 in DNA: TGTGCCAGCAGTTCCCATGGGACAGGAAAGACCTACGAGCAGTACTTC. The rearrangement links TRBV28 to TRBJ2-7; 8 bases line up with TRBD1. Looked up from germline, CDR1 is MDHEN and CDR2 is SYDVKM. With V trimmed by 4 bases and J by 2 bases, 10 bases remained unmatched. The CDR3 consists of 16 residues.

This clone was found a few times. V gene TRBV18 combines with J gene TRBJ1-5, with D tentatively TRBD1 (6 bases). The V and J ends lost 6 bases and 3 bases respectively, with 15 bases between them. The germline V gene has CDR1 KGHSH and CDR2 LQKENI. This CDR3 has 15 residues. CDR3 nucleotide sequence: TGTGCCAGCTCGCCTCCGGACAGCTACAATCAGCCCCAGCATTTT. Residues: CASSPPDSYNQPQHF.